These 2 T cell receptor beta chains originate from one sample sequenced in a study of blood T cells in healthy people across ages. For the second PCR, which ran for roughly 6 to 12 cycles, a sample-barcoded 5' primer and a J-beta primer mix were used. TCRdb recomputed calls from the 5' RACE reads with MiXCR, one row per CDR3 protein. This sample has 800,000 or so distinct CDR3 sequences, with 62% found just once. Sequencing was performed on blood. All receptors come from a man aged 25-40 years in good health.

This clonotype was observed at least ten times. The chain couples TRBV7-2 to TRBJ1-4, with 11 bases that match TRBD1. The length of the CDR3 is 14 residues. With 6 bases clipped from V and 8 bases from J, the junction kept 5 bases outside the gene matches. CDR1 and CDR2 (germline): SGHTA, FQGNSA. CDR3 sequence: CASRQGTGGEKLFF. CDR3 coding DNA: TGTGCCAGCAGACAAGGGACAGGGGGGGAAAAACTGTTTTTT.

There are a few counts of this clonotype. This chain's CDR3 is CASSPRGRVYEQYF. In DNA form, the CDR3 reads TGTGCCAGCAGCCCCCGCGGACGAGTCTACGAGCAGTACTTC. V and J are TRBV7-2 and TRBJ2-7; D is ambiguous. The CDR3 length is 14 residues. Trimming left V 5 bases short and J 3 bases short, with 14 bases between. Germline CDR1 and CDR2: SGHTA and FQGNSA.